This T cell receptor beta chain was retrieved from a study of blood T cell repertoires in COVID-19. Looking at the study overall: Some COVID-19 samples were acute and others convalescent; all came from the United States, Italy and Spain. The cDNA or gDNA used as material had been derived from T cells, B-cell-depleted T cells, or PBMCs.

In the study's own analysis: Quantification of nucleated cells was approximated via reference gene primer amplification. Method: immunoSEQ multiplex PCR; TCRdb's copy keeps in-frame clones and lacks some. The D gene and trimming were derived from the DNA, and the V and J assignments and clone size from that table. The data show 150,000 or so clones, approximately 83% seen once. This clone was detected only a few times. The length of the CDR3 is 15 residues. CDR1 and CDR2 (germline): MNHNY, SVGAGI (reference sequence). V lost 1 base, J lost 7 bases, and 4 bases stayed unmatched. The V and J genes are TRBV6-6 and TRBJ2-1, with TRBD1 identical over 10 bases. What was sequenced was peripheral blood. The clonotype comes from an elderly woman with acute or convalescent COVID-19. The CDR3 is CASSYFGTGANEQFF. The DNA for the CDR3 is TGTGCCAGCAGTTACTTTGGGACAGGGGCTAATGAGCAGTTCTTC.